This T cell receptor (beta chain) is from a study of T cell responses to AZD1222 COVID-19 vaccine. The assay was immunoSEQ multiplex PCR, and TCRdb's table has in-frame clones only and misses some. The sample has 90,000 to 120,000 clones, 92% seen once. The V gene end was trimmed by 1 base and the J gene end by 7 bases; junction bases not matched to a gene: 5. Germline-derived CDR1 and CDR2 are SGHRS and YFSETQ. The CDR3 runs 15 residues. This TCR was recovered from an adult who received the AZD1222 COVID-19 vaccine. Sequencing was performed on peripheral blood, taken 28 days after the second AZD1222 dose. The V and J genes are TRBV5-1 and TRBJ2-1; TRBD2 matches 10 bases. The CDR3 here is CASSLSGGAYNEQFF. The DNA for the CDR3 is TGCGCCAGCAGCTTGAGCGGGGGGGCGTATAATGAGCAGTTCTTC.